The clone carrying this T cell receptor beta chain has just a few counts. The entry originates in a study of blood T cells in healthy people across ages. At the level of the study: Template switching recovered approximately one barcoded beta molecule for every two T cells.

Trimming removed 0 bases from V and 6 bases from J; junction bases left unmatched: 8. The CDR3 spans 15 residues. Germline V gene data show CDR1 as LGHNA and CDR2 as YNFKEQ. A second PCR of about 7 to 12 cycles used a sample-barcoded 5' primer and a J-beta primer mix. TCRdb called the 5' RACE reads again in MiXCR, with one record for every CDR3 protein. The table lists hundreds of thousands of distinct CDR3 sequences, about 37% of them singletons. The sequencing sample was made of blood. This clonotype originated in a man aged 18-30 years in good health. The chain is built from TRBV4-2 and TRBJ2-7; 7 nucleotides agree with TRBD1. CDR3 sequence reads: CASSQDRDRAPEQYF. The CDR3 DNA follows: TGTGCCAGCAGCCAAGACCGGGACAGAGCCCCCGAGCAGTACTTC.